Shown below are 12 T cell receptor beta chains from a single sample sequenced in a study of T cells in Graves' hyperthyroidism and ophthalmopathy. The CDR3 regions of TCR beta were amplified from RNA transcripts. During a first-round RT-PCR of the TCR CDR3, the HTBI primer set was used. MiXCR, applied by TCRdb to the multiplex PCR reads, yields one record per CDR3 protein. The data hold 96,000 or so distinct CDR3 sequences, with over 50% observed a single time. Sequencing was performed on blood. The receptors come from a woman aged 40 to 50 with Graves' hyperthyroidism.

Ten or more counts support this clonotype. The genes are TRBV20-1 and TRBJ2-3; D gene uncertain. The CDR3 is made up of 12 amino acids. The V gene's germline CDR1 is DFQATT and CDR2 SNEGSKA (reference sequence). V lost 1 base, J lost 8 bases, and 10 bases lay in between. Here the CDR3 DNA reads TGCAGTGCTAGAGTCCAGTCCCGTACGCAGTATTTT. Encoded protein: CSARVQSRTQYF.

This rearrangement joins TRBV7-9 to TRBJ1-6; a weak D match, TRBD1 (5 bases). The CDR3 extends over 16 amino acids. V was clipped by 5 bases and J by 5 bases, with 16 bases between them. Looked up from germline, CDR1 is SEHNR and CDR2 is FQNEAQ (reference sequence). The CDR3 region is CASSVGGQGHNSPLHF. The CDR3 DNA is TGTGCCAGCAGCGTAGGTGGGCAGGGACATAATTCACCCCTCCACTTT.

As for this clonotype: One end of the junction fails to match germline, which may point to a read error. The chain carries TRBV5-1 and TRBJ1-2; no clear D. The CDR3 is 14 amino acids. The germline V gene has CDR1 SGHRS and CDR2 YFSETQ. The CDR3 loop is CASSLENINYGCTF. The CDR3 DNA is TGCGCCAGCAGCTTGGAAAACATCAATTATGGCTGCACCTTC.

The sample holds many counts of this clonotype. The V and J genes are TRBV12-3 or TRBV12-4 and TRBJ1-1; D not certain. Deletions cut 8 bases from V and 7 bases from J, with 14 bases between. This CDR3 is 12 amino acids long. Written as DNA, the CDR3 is TGTGCCAGCTCGGTCTCACTGGTTGAAGCTTTCTTT. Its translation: CASSVSLVEAFF.

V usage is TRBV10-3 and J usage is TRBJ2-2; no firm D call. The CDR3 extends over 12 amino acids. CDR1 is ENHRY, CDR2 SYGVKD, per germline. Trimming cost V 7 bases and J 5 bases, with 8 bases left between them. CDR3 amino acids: CAITKPTGELFF. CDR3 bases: TGTGCCATCACAAAGCCAACCGGGGAGCTGTTTTTT.

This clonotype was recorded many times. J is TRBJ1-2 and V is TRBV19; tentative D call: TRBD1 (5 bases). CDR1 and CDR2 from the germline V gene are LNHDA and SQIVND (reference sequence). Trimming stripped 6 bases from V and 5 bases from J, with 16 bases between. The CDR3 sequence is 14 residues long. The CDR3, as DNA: TGTGCCAGTAGGCACACTGGGGCCCCATATGGCTACACCTTC. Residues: CASRHTGAPYGYTF.

The CDR3 is CAIFSGQGATGLNTIYF. The DNA of the CDR3 is TGTGCCATCTTCTCCGGACAGGGGGCGACTGGCTTAAACACCATATATTTT. This chain uses TRBV10-3 with TRBJ1-3, with TRBD1 matching over 11 bases. The J segment lost 6 bases and the V segment lost 8 bases, leaving 15 bases of the junction unmatched. The germline V gene has CDR1 ENHRY and CDR2 SYGVKD. The CDR3 sequence is 17 residues long.

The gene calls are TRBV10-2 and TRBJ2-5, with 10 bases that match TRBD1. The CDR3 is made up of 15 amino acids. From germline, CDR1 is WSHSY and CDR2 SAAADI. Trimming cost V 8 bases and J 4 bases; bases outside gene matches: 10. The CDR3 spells CASHPLDRGLETQYF. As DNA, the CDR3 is TGCGCCAGCCATCCCCTCGACAGGGGGCTAGAGACCCAGTACTTC.

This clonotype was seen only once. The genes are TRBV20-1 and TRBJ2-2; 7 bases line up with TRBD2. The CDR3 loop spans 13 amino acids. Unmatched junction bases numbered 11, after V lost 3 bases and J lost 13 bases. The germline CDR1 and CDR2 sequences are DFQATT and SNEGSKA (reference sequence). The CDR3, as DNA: TGCAGTGCTAGTGGCGGGAGCTCCGAGGGGCTGTTTTTT. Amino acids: CSASGGSSEGLFF.

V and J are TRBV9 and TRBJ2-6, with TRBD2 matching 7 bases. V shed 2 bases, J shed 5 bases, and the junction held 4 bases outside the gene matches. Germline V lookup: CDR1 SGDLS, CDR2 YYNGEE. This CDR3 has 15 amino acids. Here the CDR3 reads CASSVPAGRANVLTF. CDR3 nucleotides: TGTGCCAGCAGCGTCCCAGCGGGGAGGGCCAACGTCCTGACTTTC.

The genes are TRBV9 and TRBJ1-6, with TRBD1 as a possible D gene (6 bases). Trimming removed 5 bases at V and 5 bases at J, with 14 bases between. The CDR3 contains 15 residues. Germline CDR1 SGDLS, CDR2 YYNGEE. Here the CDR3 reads CASRGEGGDNSPLHF. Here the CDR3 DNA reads TGTGCCAGCAGAGGTGAAGGGGGGGATAATTCACCCCTCCACTTT. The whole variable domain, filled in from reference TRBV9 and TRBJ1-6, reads DSGVTQTPKHLITATGQRVTLRCSPRSGDLSVYWYQQSLDQGLQFLIQYYNGEERAKGNILERFSAQQFPDLHSELNLSSLELGDSALYFCASRGEGGDNSPLHFGNGTRLTVT.

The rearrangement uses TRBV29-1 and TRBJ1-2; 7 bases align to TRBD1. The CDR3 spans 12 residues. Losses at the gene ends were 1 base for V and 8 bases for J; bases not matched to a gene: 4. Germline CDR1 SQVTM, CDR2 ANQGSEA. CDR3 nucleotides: TGCAGCGTTGAAGGGAGGGGGCGAGGCTACACCTTC. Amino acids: CSVEGRGRGYTF.